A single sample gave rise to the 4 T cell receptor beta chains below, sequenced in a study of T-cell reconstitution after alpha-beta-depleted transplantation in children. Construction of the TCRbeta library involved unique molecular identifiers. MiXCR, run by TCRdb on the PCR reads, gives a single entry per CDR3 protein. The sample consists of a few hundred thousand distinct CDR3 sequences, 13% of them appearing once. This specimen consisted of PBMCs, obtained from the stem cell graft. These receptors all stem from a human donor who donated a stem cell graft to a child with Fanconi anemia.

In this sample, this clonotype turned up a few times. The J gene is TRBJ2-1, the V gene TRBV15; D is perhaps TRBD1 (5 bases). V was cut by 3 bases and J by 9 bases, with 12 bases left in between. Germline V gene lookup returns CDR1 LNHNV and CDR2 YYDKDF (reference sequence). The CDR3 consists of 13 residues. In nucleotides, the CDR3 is TGTGCCACCAGCAGGGGTCAGGGAAGTGAGCAGTTCTTC. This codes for CATSRGQGSEQFF.

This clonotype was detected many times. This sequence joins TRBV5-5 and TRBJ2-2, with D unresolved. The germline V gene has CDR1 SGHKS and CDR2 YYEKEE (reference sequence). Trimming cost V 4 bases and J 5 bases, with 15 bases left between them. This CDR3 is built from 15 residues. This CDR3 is CASSLNPGWTGELFF. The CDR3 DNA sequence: TGTGCCAGCAGCCTAAACCCCGGATGGACCGGGGAGCTGTTTTTT.

The CDR3 region is CASSVSGTGGVTQYF. The CDR3 coding sequence is TGTGCCAGCAGCGTTTCCGGGACAGGGGGGGTTACGCAGTATTTT. The chain joins TRBV7-2 to TRBJ2-3, with TRBD1 matching over 11 bases. The CDR3 contains 15 residues. Germline values: CDR1 SGHTA, CDR2 FQGNSA. V trimming: 5 bases; J trimming: 8 bases; junction bases outside the gene matches: 9.

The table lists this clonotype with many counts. The CDR3 nucleotides read TGCGCCAGCAGCCAATGGACAGGGGGCACCTACGAGCAGTACTTC. The encoded protein is CASSQWTGGTYEQYF. The V call is TRBV5-1, the J call TRBJ2-7, with 11 positions matching TRBD1. The CDR3 is made up of 15 amino acids. Trimming at V came to 4 bases and at J to 2 bases, leaving 5 bases not matched to a gene. Germline values: CDR1 SGHRS, CDR2 YFSETQ. Full variable domain (remainder filled in from reference TRBV5-1 and TRBJ2-7): KAGVTQTPRYLIKTRGQQVTLSCSPISGHRSVSWYQQTPGQGLQFLFEYFSETQRNKGNFPGRFSGRQFSNSRSEMNVSTLELGDSALYLCASSQWTGGTYEQYFGPGTRLTVT.